These 16 T cell receptor beta chains came from one sample sequenced in a study of T cells in localized non-small cell lung cancer. Data came from immunoSEQ multiplex PCR; TCRdb stores just in-frame clones and leaves some out. The repertoire holds some 11,000 clones, with around 79% as singletons. This material consisted of peripheral blood, taken before any cancer treatment. The receptors were sampled from a male donor at least 60 years old with stage I lung adenocarcinoma.

The rearrangement links TRBV9 to TRBJ1-6; D unresolved. Trimming pared 0 bases from V and 5 bases from J, leaving 9 bases between. The CDR3 spans 15 residues. Germline CDR1 SGDLS, CDR2 YYNGEE. The CDR3 loop reads CASSVGRAHNSPLHF. CDR3 bases: TGTGCCAGCAGCGTAGGCCGGGCGCATAATTCACCCCTCCACTTT.

This clone was seen only once. The chain recombines TRBV7-9 with TRBJ1-1, with 7 bases that match TRBD1. J lost 2 bases, V lost 3 bases, and 6 bases had no gene match. Germline CDR1 SEHNR, CDR2 FQNEAQ (reference sequence). The CDR3 totals 15 residues. In nucleotides, the CDR3 is TGTGCCAGCAGCTTTCGGACAGGTGATAACACTGAAGCTTTCTTT. Residues: CASSFRTGDNTEAFF.

This rearrangement joins TRBV28 to TRBJ1-1; TRBD1 matches 7 bases. Germline CDR1 and CDR2: MDHEN and SYDVKM. The CDR3 sequence is 12 residues long. The V gene end was trimmed by 7 bases and the J gene end by 4 bases; junction bases not matched to a gene: 3. The CDR3 loop reads CASTDRATEAFF. The DNA for the CDR3 is TGTGCCAGCACCGACAGGGCCACTGAAGCTTTCTTT.

This clone was seen a handful of times. The chain recombines TRBV5-1 with TRBJ2-1, with 7 positions matching TRBD1. Losses at the gene ends were 5 bases for V and 8 bases for J; bases not matched to a gene: 7. Germline V gene data show CDR1 as SGHRS and CDR2 as YFSETQ. This CDR3 is built from 13 residues. In DNA form, the CDR3 reads TGCGCCAGCAGTATCCAGGGGGACCATGAGCAGTTCTTC. It codes for CASSIQGDHEQFF. The whole variable domain, filled in from reference TRBV5-1 and TRBJ2-1, reads KAGVTQTPRYLIKTRGQQVTLSCSPISGHRSVSWYQQTPGQGLQFLFEYFSETQRNKGNFPGRFSGRQFSNSRSEMNVSTLELGDSALYLCASSIQGDHEQFFGPGTRLTVL.

The chain links TRBV12-5 to TRBJ1-1; D is undetermined. Per germline, CDR1 LGHNT and CDR2 FRNRAP. V lost 7 bases and J lost 5, with 11 bases in between. The CDR3 consists of 12 residues. The CDR3 DNA reads as TGTGCTAGTGCCCCGGACTATACTGAAGCTTTCTTT. Its translation: CASAPDYTEAFF. Complete variable domain (other parts from reference TRBV12-5 and TRBJ1-1): DARVTQTPRHKVTEMGQEVTMRCQPILGHNTVFWYRQTMMQGLELLAYFRNRAPLDDSGMPKDRFSAEMPDATLATLKIQPSEPRDSAVYFCASAPDYTEAFFGQGTRLTVV.

The CDR3 reads CASSSTTGTVDTIYF. The CDR3 nucleotides are TGTGCCAGCAGCTCCACGACAGGGACGGTAGACACCATATATTTT. The rearrangement links TRBV5-6 to TRBJ1-3; 7 bases are a match to TRBD1. The CDR3 spans 15 residues. Germline CDR1 and CDR2: SGHDT and YYEEEE. V lost 3 bases and J lost 8; bases outside the gene matches: 11.

This sequence joins TRBV7-2 and TRBJ2-5; 8 positions agree with TRBD2. The CDR3 totals 14 residues. After removal of 4 bases from V and 5 bases from J, the junction contained 6 bases not matched to a gene. Germline V gives CDR1 SGHTA, CDR2 FQGNSA. CDR3 bases: TGTGCCAGCAGCTGGGATGGCGGGGGGGAGACCCAGTACTTC. Its translation: CASSWDGGGETQYF.

The rearrangement joins TRBV15 to TRBJ2-3, with TRBD2 matching over 16 bases. J was trimmed by 3 bases and V by 2 bases; bases with no gene match: 8. CDR1 is LNHNV and CDR2 is YYDKDF in the germline V gene (reference sequence). The length of the CDR3 is 19 residues. The chain's CDR3 is CATSRRLGLAGGWTDTQYF. In nucleotides, the CDR3 is TGTGCCACCAGCAGACGGTTGGGACTAGCGGGGGGGTGGACAGATACGCAGTATTTT.

This clone has just a few counts. The chain links TRBV19 to TRBJ2-1; 8 bases map to TRBD2. Germline CDR1 and CDR2: LNHDA and SQIVND (reference sequence). Trimming at V came to 4 bases and at J to 8 bases, leaving 10 bases not matched to a gene. The length of the CDR3 is 15 residues. The CDR3 loop reads CASSTAGTSLYEQFF. DNA for the CDR3: TGTGCCAGTAGTACAGCTGGGACTAGTCTGTATGAGCAGTTCTTC.

This clone was recorded a few times. The chain joins TRBV19 to TRBJ1-4, with D tentatively TRBD1 (5 bases). Germline CDR1 and CDR2: LNHDA and SQIVND (reference sequence). CDR3 length: 12 residues. Trimming removed 10 bases at V and 7 bases at J, with 13 bases between. Here the CDR3 reads CATRDLGEKLFF. The CDR3, as DNA: TGTGCCACTAGGGACCTGGGTGAAAAACTGTTTTTT.

V gene TRBV14 combines with J gene TRBJ2-7; 7 bases align to TRBD1. Germline V gives CDR1 SGHDN, CDR2 FVKESK. J lost 1 base, V lost 3 bases, and 6 bases had no gene match. The CDR3 contains 15 residues. The CDR3 nucleotides read TGTGCCAGCAGCCAGTTGGGACAGTTGTCCTACGAGCAGTACTTC. It specifies CASSQLGQLSYEQYF.

This clone has just a few counts. The V and J genes are TRBV28 and TRBJ1-2; no reliable D call. This CDR3 has 13 residues. V was trimmed by 10 bases and J by 4 bases, leaving 16 bases between them. Germline V gene lookup returns CDR1 MDHEN and CDR2 SYDVKM. The CDR3 loop is CAIPLAGGYGYTF. CDR3 sequence (DNA): TGTGCCATCCCGCTTGCCGGTGGCTATGGCTACACCTTC.

The V call is TRBV6-5, the J call TRBJ2-1; perhaps TRBD2 as D (5 bases). With 6 bases removed from V and 4 bases from J, the gap between germline ends came to 13 bases. There are 14 residues in the CDR3. Germline CDR1 and CDR2: MNHEY and SVGAGI. The CDR3 is CASSSGRKYNEQFF. The DNA of the CDR3 is TGTGCCAGCAGCAGCGGACGGAAATACAATGAGCAGTTCTTC.

This chain uses TRBV9 with TRBJ1-1, with a weak D call TRBD1 (5 bases). With 6 bases removed from V and 4 bases from J, the gap between germline ends came to 16 bases. The CDR3 is 14 amino acids. From germline, CDR1 is SGDLS and CDR2 YYNGEE. The CDR3, as DNA: TGTGCCAGCACCCTAGGATCCGGGGCCACTGAAGCTTTCTTT. Its protein product is CASTLGSGATEAFF.

CDR3 bases: TGTGCCAGCAGTGATGCGGGGGGCTCAAATGAGCAGTTCTTC. This gives the protein CASSDAGGSNEQFF. The chain combines TRBV6-1 with TRBJ2-1; 8 bases map to TRBD2. This CDR3 has 14 residues. V shed 3 bases, J shed 7 bases, and the junction held 5 bases outside the gene matches. Per the germline V gene, CDR1 is MNHNS and CDR2 is SASEGT.

This CDR3 reads CASSLSLQQGAAFF. The CDR3, as DNA: TGTGCCAGCAGCTTATCCCTCCAACAGGGAGCAGCTTTCTTT. The rearrangement uses TRBV7-8 and TRBJ1-1; weak D call: TRBD1 (6 bases). This CDR3 has 14 amino acids. V was trimmed by 2 bases and J by 10 bases, leaving 17 bases between them. Germline-derived CDR1 and CDR2 are SGHVS and FQNEAQ.